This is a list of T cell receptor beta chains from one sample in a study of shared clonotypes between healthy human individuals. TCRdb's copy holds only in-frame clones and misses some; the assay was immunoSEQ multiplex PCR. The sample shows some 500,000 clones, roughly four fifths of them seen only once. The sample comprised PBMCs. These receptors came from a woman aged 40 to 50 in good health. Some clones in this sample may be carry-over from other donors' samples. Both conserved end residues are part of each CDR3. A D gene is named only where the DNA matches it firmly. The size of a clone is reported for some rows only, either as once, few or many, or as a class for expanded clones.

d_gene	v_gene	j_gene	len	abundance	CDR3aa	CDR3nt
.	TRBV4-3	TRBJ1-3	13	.	CASSQDLGNTIYF	TGCGCCAGCAGCCAAGATCTGGGAAACACCATATATTTT
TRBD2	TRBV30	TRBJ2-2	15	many	CAWSVPGRATGELFF	TGTGCCTGGAGTGTACCCGGGAGGGCCACCGGGGAGCTGTTTTTT
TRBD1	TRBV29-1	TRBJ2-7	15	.	CSVTRDRGDPYEQYF	TGCAGCGTCACAAGAGACAGGGGAGACCCCTACGAGCAGTACTTC
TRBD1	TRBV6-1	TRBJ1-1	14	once	CASSDGQGSSEAFF	TGTGCCAGCAGTGATGGACAGGGGAGTTCTGAAGCTTTCTTT
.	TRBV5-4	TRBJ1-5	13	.	CASSKDPRGAQHF	TGTGCCAGCAGCAAGGACCCCAGGGGAGCCCAGCATTTT
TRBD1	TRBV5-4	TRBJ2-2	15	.	CASSTGAGGTGELFF	TGTGCCAGCAGCACAGGGGCCGGTGGCACCGGGGAGCTGTTTTTT
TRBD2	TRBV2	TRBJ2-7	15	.	CASSVASGSVHEQYF	TGTGCCAGCAGTGTAGCCAGCGGGAGTGTGCACGAGCAGTACTTC
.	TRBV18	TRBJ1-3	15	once	CASSPGTSYGNTIYF	TGTGCCAGCTCACCTGGGACGTCTTACGGAAACACCATATATTTT
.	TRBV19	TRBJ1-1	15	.	CASSIGKTANTEAFF	TGTGCCAGTAGTATAGGGAAGACGGCGAACACTGAAGCTTTCTTT
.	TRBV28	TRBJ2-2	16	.	CASTPWGGQVTGELFF	TGTGCCAGCACCCCTTGGGGGGGGCAGGTCACCGGGGAGCTGTTTTTT
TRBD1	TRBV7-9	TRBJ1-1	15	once	CASSSRTGRNTEAFF	TGTGCCAGCAGCTCTAGGACAGGCCGGAACACTGAAGCTTTCTTT
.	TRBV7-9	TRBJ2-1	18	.	CASSSTAFERALTNEQFF	TGTGCCAGCAGCTCGACCGCCTTCGAGCGAGCTCTCACCAATGAGCAGTTCTTC
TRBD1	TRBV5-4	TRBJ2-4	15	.	CASSLLPDRGNIQYF	TGTGCCAGCAGCCTGCTACCTGACAGGGGAAACATTCAGTACTTC
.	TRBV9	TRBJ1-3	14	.	CASSVVDSGNTIYF	TGTGCCAGCAGCGTAGTGGACAGTGGAAACACCATATATTTT
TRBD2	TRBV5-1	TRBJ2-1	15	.	CASSTTSGIGNEQFF	TGCGCCAGCAGTACCACTAGCGGGATCGGTAATGAGCAGTTCTTC
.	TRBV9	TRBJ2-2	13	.	CASSAIRTGELFF	TGTGCCAGCAGCGCTATTCGCACCGGGGAGCTGTTTTTT
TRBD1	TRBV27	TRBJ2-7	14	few	CASSFGTGGNEQYF	TGTGCCAGCAGTTTCGGGACAGGGGGAAACGAGCAGTACTTC
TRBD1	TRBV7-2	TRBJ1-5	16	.	CASSLRTGPSNQPQHF	TGTGCCAGCAGCCTAAGGACAGGACCTAGCAATCAGCCCCAGCATTTT
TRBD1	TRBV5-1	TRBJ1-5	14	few	CASSLRQGDQPQHF	TGCGCCAGCAGCCTTCGACAGGGGGATCAGCCCCAGCATTTT
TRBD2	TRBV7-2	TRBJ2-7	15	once	CASSPRLAGSYEQYF	TGTGCCAGCAGCCCCCGACTAGCGGGCTCCTACGAGCAGTACTTC
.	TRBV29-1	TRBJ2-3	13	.	CSVETRATDTQYF	TGCAGCGTTGAAACCAGAGCCACAGATACGCAGTATTTT
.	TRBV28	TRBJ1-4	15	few	CASSLQGRYYEKLFF	TGTGCCAGCAGTTTACAGGGTCGATACTATGAAAAACTGTTTTTT
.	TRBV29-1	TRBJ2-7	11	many	CSVGSWYEQYF	TGCAGCGTTGGATCTTGGTACGAGCAGTACTTC
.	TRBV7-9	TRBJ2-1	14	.	CASSLVIGYNEQFF	TGTGCCAGCAGCTTAGTAATCGGCTACAATGAGCAGTTCTTC
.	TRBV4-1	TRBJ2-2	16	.	CASSPGFAQGTGELFF	TGCGCCAGCAGCCCCGGTTTCGCTCAAGGCACCGGGGAGCTGTTTTTT
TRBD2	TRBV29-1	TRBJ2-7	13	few	CSVGTSATYEQYF	TGCAGCGTGGGGACTAGCGCTACCTACGAGCAGTACTTC
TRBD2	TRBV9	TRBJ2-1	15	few	CASSVSGSPYNEQFF	TGTGCCAGCAGCGTCAGCGGGAGCCCCTACAATGAGCAGTTCTTC
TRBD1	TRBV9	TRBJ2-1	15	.	CASSPWTGQYNEQFF	TGTGCCAGCAGCCCCTGGACAGGGCAATACAATGAGCAGTTCTTC
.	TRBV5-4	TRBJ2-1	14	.	CASSLAWGVGEQFF	TGTGCCAGCAGCTTGGCCTGGGGGGTTGGTGAGCAGTTCTTC
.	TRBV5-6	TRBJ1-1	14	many	CASSLKNGRTEAFF	TGTGCCAGCAGCTTGAAAAACGGAAGGACTGAAGCTTTCTTT
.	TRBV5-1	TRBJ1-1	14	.	CASSHERRNTEAFF	TGCGCCAGCAGCCACGAGAGGAGGAACACTGAAGCTTTCTTT
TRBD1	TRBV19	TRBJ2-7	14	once	CASARGRSSYEQYF	TGTGCCAGTGCTAGGGGGCGGTCGTCCTACGAGCAGTACTTC
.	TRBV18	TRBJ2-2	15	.	CASSPVGGVTGELFF	TGTGCCAGCTCACCGGTTGGAGGGGTCACCGGGGAGCTGTTTTTT
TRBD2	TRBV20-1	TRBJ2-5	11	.	CKAGDVETQYF	TGCAAGGCGGGAGATGTGGAGACCCAGTACTTC